A selection of T cell receptor beta chains follows, all from one sample in a study of radiotherapy plus CTLA-4 blockade in lung cancer. Assay: immunoSEQ multiplex PCR; the TCRdb copy retains only in-frame clones and omits some. The sample yields about 80,000 clones, more than 80% seen once. Sequencing was performed on peripheral blood, taken from a patient treated with radiotherapy plus ipilimumab. The receptors were sampled from a human donor with non-small cell lung cancer who had stable disease on radiotherapy plus ipilimumab. Each CDR3 is given with its conserved first and last residue. Fields, in order: J gene, V gene, CDR3 protein.

J: -
V: TRBV6-1
CDR3: CASSVNRGSYEQYF

J: TRBJ2-7
V: TRBV5-5
CDR3: CASSLGTSASYEQYF

J: TRBJ1-6
V: TRBV7-2
CDR3: CASSPYSTGLSPLHF

J: TRBJ2-3
V: TRBV5-1
CDR3: CASSLSPLAGGGTDTQYF

J: TRBJ2-7
V: TRBV10-3
CDR3: CAISDPNRDRGSYEQYF

J: TRBJ2-1
V: TRBV5-4
CDR3: CASSSEGPRGYNEQFF

J: TRBJ2-7
V: TRBV21-1
CDR3: CASSKGGAGQGFYEQYF

J: TRBJ1-3
V: TRBV5-1
CDR3: CASSLAGLQLGNTIYF

J: TRBJ2-1
V: TRBV6-4
CDR3: CASSDSMEPEGEQFF

J: TRBJ1-1
V: TRBV6-5
CDR3: CASTDSMNTEAFF

J: TRBJ2-3
V: TRBV20-1
CDR3: CTGRTVDTQYF

J: TRBJ2-7
V: TRBV19
CDR3: CASSGQRSYEQYF

J: TRBJ2-2
V: TRBV7-3
CDR3: CASSPPGGLTGELFF

J: TRBJ1-2
V: TRBV7-2
CDR3: CASSLESSRRRGYTF

J: TRBJ1-1
V: TRBV7-9
CDR3: CASSSPGQGYVNTEAFF

J: TRBJ2-3
V: TRBV11-2
CDR3: CASSFSLTGPGTDTQYF

J: TRBJ1-4
V: TRBV5-1
CDR3: CASSPLMGVGTNEKLFF

J: TRBJ2-5
V: TRBV6-5
CDR3: CASSVGVRETQYF